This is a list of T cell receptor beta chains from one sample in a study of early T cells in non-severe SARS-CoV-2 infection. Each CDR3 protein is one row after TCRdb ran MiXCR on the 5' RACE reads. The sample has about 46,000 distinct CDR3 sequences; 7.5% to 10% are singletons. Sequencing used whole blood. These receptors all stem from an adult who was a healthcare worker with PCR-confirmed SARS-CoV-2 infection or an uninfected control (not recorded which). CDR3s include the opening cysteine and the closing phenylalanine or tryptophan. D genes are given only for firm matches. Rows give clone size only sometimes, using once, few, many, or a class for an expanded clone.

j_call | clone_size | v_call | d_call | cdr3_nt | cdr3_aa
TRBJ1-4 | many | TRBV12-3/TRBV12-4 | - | TGTGCCAGCAGCCTTACTAATGAAAAACTGTTTTTT | CASSLTNEKLFF
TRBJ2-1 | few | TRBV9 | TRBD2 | TGTGCCAGCAGCGTAGCTGGTGGACTAGCGGACAATGAGCAGTTCTTC | CASSVAGGLADNEQFF
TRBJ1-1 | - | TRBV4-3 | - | TGCGCCAGCAGCCAAGCTTCGAACACTGAAGCTTTCTTT | CASSQASNTEAFF
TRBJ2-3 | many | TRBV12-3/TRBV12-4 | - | TGTGCCAGCAGTTTAGACAGGGATTGGGATACGCAGTATTTT | CASSLDRDWDTQYF
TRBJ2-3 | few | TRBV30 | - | TGTGCCTGGAGTCCGGGGGCTAGCACAGATACGCAGTATTTT | CAWSPGASTDTQYF
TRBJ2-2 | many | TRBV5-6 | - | TGTGCCAGCAGCTTATACCCCGGGGAGCTGTTTTTT | CASSLYPGELFF
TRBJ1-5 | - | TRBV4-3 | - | TGCGCCAGCAGCCAAGATCGACAGATTAGCAATCAGCCCCAGCATTTT | CASSQDRQISNQPQHF
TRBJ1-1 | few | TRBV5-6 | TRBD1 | TGTGCCAGCAGCCTATGGGACAGAAACACTGAAGCTTTCTTT | CASSLWDRNTEAFF
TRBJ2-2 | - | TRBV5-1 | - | TGCGCCAGCGGGAGAGGACTCACGAACACCGGGGAGCTGTTTTTT | CASGRGLTNTGELFF
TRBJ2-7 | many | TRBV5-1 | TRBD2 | TGCGCCAGCAGCTTGGTCCCTAGCGGGGTCGCCAACTACGAGCAGTACTTC | CASSLVPSGVANYEQYF
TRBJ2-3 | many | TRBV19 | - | TGTGCCAGTAGGGTGGCGGGAGATACGCAGTATTTT | CASRVAGDTQYF
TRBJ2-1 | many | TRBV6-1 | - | TGTGCCAGCAGTGAATTTAGCTCCTACAATGAGCAGTTCTTC | CASSEFSSYNEQFF
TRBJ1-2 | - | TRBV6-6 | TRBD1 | TGTGCCAGCAGTCAACAGGGGACAGGCTACACCTTC | CASSQQGTGYTF
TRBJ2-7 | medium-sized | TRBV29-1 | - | TGCAGCGTGAGCGGGTGGAAAACGGGACAGAACTACGAGCAGTACTTC | CSVSGWKTGQNYEQYF
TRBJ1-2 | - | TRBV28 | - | TGTGCCAGCAGTTCCCACGAAGGCTATGGCTACACCTTC | CASSSHEGYGYTF
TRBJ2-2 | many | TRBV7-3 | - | TGTGCCAGCAGCTTAACAGGGCGAACCGGGGAGCTGTTTTTT | CASSLTGRTGELFF
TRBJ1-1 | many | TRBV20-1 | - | TGCAGTGCTAGAGATCCGGGGCAGAGGGTCACTGAAGCTTTCTTT | CSARDPGQRVTEAFF
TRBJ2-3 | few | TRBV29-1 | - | TGCAGCGTTGACCGCACAGATACGCAGTATTTT | CSVDRTDTQYF
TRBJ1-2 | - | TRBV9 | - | TGTGCCAGCAGCGTAGCTCACGGAGGCTACACCTTC | CASSVAHGGYTF
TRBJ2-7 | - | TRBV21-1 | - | TGTGCCAGCAGCAAAGCGGTGGGCTACGAGCAGTACTTC | CASSKAVGYEQYF
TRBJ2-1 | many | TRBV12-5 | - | TGTGCTAGTGGTCCCCTTGACGGGGGCTCCTACAATGAGCAGTTCTTC | CASGPLDGGSYNEQFF
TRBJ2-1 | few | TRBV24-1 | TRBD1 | TGTGCCACCAGTGATTATGGGACAGGGAGCTCCTACAATGAGCAGTTCTTC | CATSDYGTGSSYNEQFF
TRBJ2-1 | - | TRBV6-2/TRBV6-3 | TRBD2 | TGTGCCAGCAGTACCCCGGGGGGGGGCGATGAGCAGTTCTTC | CASSTPGGGDEQFF
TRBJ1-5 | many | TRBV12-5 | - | TGTGCTAGTGGGTTTAATCAGCCCCAGCATTTT | CASGFNQPQHF
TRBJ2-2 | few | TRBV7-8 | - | TGTGCCAGCAGCCCACAGAACGGGAGGAACACCGGGGAGCTGTTTTTT | CASSPQNGRNTGELFF
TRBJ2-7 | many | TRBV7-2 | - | TGTGCCAGCAGCTCCTCCTCCCGGGCCTCCGAGCAGTACTTC | CASSSSSRASEQYF
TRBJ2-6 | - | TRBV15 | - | TGTGCCACCAGCAGGGCGGGGGCCGGGGCCAACGTCCTGACTTTC | CATSRAGAGANVLTF
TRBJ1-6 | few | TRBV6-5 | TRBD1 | TGTGCCAGCAGTTACGATCTGACAGGGAGCTCCTATAATTCACCCCTCCACTTT | CASSYDLTGSSYNSPLHF